Shown below are 10 T cell receptor beta chains from a single sample sequenced in a study of OX40 agonist ivuxolimab in advanced cancers. The library was obtained by the immunoSEQ multiplex PCR assay. As stored in TCRdb, this immuneACCESS dataset retains in-frame rearrangements with V and J assigned. A fraction of the clones does not appear; measured against another copy, unresolved V genes explain less than half of the discrepancy, and the remainder lacks a known reason. Within this sample are some 74,000 clones, with roughly 91% of them counted one time only. The ten largest clonotypes hold approximately 0.3% of the sample. The starting material was CD4+ or CD8+ T cells sorted from blood, obtained in a trial of the OX40 agonist ivuxolimab. These receptors came from an adult with an advanced solid tumor such as melanoma, head and neck, liver or kidney cancer.

The CDR3 reads CASGSDYNSGNTIYF. In DNA form, the CDR3 reads TGTGCCAGCGGCTCGGACTATAACTCCGGAAACACCATATATTTT. This sequence joins TRBV6-5 and TRBJ1-3, with D hard to call. V gave up 8 bases and J gave up 4 bases, with 18 bases separating them. This CDR3 region has 15 residues. Germline V gene data show CDR1 as MNHEY and CDR2 as SVGAGI.

This chain joins TRBV7-2 and TRBJ2-1; TRBD1 agrees at 8 bases. Unmatched junction bases numbered 11, after V lost 5 bases and J lost 8 bases. Per germline, CDR1 SGHTA and CDR2 FQGNSA. This CDR3 is built from 15 residues. DNA of the CDR3: TGTGCCAGCAGCATACGACAGGGGCGACGCGATGAGCAGTTCTTC. Translated, it gives CASSIRQGRRDEQFF.

V and J are TRBV7-8 and TRBJ1-5, with TRBD1 as a possible D gene (6 bases). The length of the CDR3 is 16 residues. CDR1 and CDR2 from the germline V gene are SGHVS and FQNEAQ. V lost 0 bases, J lost 3 bases, and 12 bases lay in between. CDR3 sequence reads: CASSLALDRTNQPQHF. The CDR3 DNA reads TGTGCCAGCAGCTTAGCTCTCGACAGGACCAATCAGCCCCAGCATTTT.

V is TRBV14 and J is TRBJ1-2; D is ambiguous. Trimming removed 2 bases from V and 2 bases from J, with 12 bases in between. The CDR3 consists of 15 residues. Germline V gene sequence: CDR1 SGHDN, CDR2 FVKESK. CDR3 coding DNA: TGTGCCAGCAGCCAAAAGCAGGCCCCGAACTATGGCTACACCTTC. It yields the protein CASSQKQAPNYGYTF.

The rearrangement joins TRBV28 to TRBJ2-5; tentatively, D is TRBD1 or TRBD2 (5 bases each). V shed 4 bases and J shed 2 bases, with 17 bases lying between them. Per germline, CDR1 MDHEN and CDR2 SYDVKM. CDR3 length: 16 residues. This chain's CDR3 is CASSSLGTGYQETQYF. The CDR3 bases are TGTGCCAGCAGTTCATTAGGGACCGGTTATCAAGAGACCCAGTACTTC.

The V gene is TRBV5-1, the J gene TRBJ2-5; TRBD1 agrees at 8 bases. Unmatched junction bases numbered 11, after V lost 3 bases and J lost 4 bases. The CDR3 length is 16 residues. Germline V lookup: CDR1 SGHRS, CDR2 YFSETQ. The CDR3 DNA follows: TGCGCCAGCAGCTCTCAAGGACAGGGCCATTCAGAGACCCAGTACTTC. Its protein is CASSSQGQGHSETQYF.

The gene calls are TRBV5-1 and TRBJ1-4, with 7 bases identical to TRBD1. The CDR3 has 14 residues. The germline CDR1 and CDR2 sequences are SGHRS and YFSETQ. Losses at the gene ends were 2 bases for V and 8 bases for J; bases not matched to a gene: 6. CDR3 residues: CASSFSGGEEKLFF. DNA of the CDR3: TGCGCCAGCAGCTTTTCAGGGGGGGAGGAAAAACTGTTTTTT.

The J gene is TRBJ2-1, the V gene TRBV30; D may be TRBD1 or TRBD2 (6 bases each). There are 16 residues in the CDR3. Germline-derived CDR1 and CDR2 are GTSNPN and SVGIG (reference sequence). V lost 4 bases, J lost 0 bases, and 16 bases lay in between. CDR3 DNA: TGTGCCTGGAACCATCTGGGGGGCAGCTCCTACAATGAGCAGTTCTTC. This codes for CAWNHLGGSSYNEQFF.

The chain joins TRBV11-3 to TRBJ2-2, with 13 positions matching TRBD2. CDR3 length equals 18 residues. Trimming took 5 bases from V and 5 from J; bases not matched to a gene: 11. Looked up from germline, CDR1 is SGHNT and CDR2 is YENEEA. CDR3 bases: TGTGCCAGCAGCCTGGGACTAGCGGGACTTACGGGGACCGGGGAGCTGTTTTTT. The encoded protein is CASSLGLAGLTGTGELFF.

The chain joins TRBV19 to TRBJ2-1; D is perhaps TRBD2 (7 bases). Germline V CDR1 and CDR2: LNHDA, SQIVND (reference sequence). There are 15 residues in the CDR3. V lost 6 bases and J lost 0, with 12 bases in between. The CDR3 DNA follows: TGTGCCAGTAGGAGGGGGGGGAGCTCCTACAATGAGCAGTTCTTC. It translates to CASRRGGSSYNEQFF.